This T cell receptor (beta chain) was sequenced for a study of sequential checkpoint blockade in melanoma. Study at large: Each arm's sequence ended with maintenance nivolumab.

Here immunoSEQ multiplex PCR was the method, and the copy in TCRdb shows in-frame clones only, minus some. The table shows fewer than 30,000 clones, with nearly 85% occurring only once. J was trimmed by 9 bases and V by 4 bases; bases with no gene match: 6. Germline CDR1 and CDR2: SGHKS and YYEKEE (reference sequence). The CDR3 has 14 residues. The treatment is: randomized to nivolumab then ipilimumab (arm A) or the reverse (arm B). PBMC sorting kept live CD3+CD8+ cells without CD19 or CD56. The chain links TRBV5-5 to TRBJ1-6, with 8 bases fitting TRBD1. The sequence was obtained from a human donor with melanoma. The sequenced sample was CD8+ T cells sorted from blood (inferred from file names), obtained from a patient given nivolumab and ipilimumab in sequence. The CDR3 sequence is CASSATGGSSPLHF. DNA for the CDR3: TGTGCCAGCAGCGCTACAGGGGGAAGTTCACCCCTCCACTTT.